This T cell receptor (beta chain) was identified during a study of blood T cell repertoires in COVID-19 (dated by TCRdb to 2018 to 2021). With regard to the full study: Samples from collaborators originated in the United States, Italy and Spain and spanned both the acute and convalescent phases of COVID-19. Samples were obtained from the ongoing ImmuneRACE study (first 160 participants) and from some 1,200 subjects provided by 6 global collaborators. Sample metadata almost always included a de-identified subject ID, COVID-19 status, age in years and sex. The prospective study material was composed of cDNA or gDNA derived from T cells, B-cell-depleted T cells, or PBMCs. Where HLA class I and class II types were available, the types were taken from metadata supplied by the sample provider, not from assay-based typing. The repertoires were released in a freely available public database meant as a resource for research on the immune response to SARS-CoV-2. Subjects who had been exposed to COVID-19, were actively infected with it, or had recovered from it provided the deeply sampled blood TCRbeta repertoires that made up the dataset.

Collaborating institutions collected whole blood in K2EDTA tubes following their own protocols. For TCRbeta analysis, collaborators shipped samples in one of three forms: frozen whole blood, isolated PBMCs, or DNA extracted from either of those sample types. Per the germline V gene, SGHRS is the CDR1 and YFSETQ is the CDR2. V trim: 4 bases; J trim: 7 bases; unmatched bases: 15. Including the terminal cysteine and phenylalanine, the CDR3 comprises 18 residues. Only the CDR3 region is kept as DNA, spanning 54 bases read in frame from base 1. Details on this clone: What antigen it recognizes has not been identified. Nothing much larger sits one base from this clone, and base qualities are not available.

TCRbeta CDR3 regions were amplified from genomic DNA by means of the immunoSEQ Assay, a bias-controlled multiplex PCR. In the paper's pipeline: The number of nucleated cells in each sample was estimated by amplification of reference gene primers within the assay. Sequence reads were collapsed and filtered to measure the absolute abundance of every unique TCRbeta CDR3 rearrangement. For each sample, productive Simpson clonality was calculated as the square root of Simpson's diversity index across productive rearrangements. This immuneACCESS table, as held by TCRdb, lists in-frame sequences with V and J called but not all clones. Of the missing ones, under half trace to an unresolved V gene in checked studies; the others have no known cause. That table is the source of V, J and clone size, and D and trimming were worked out from the DNA. Counted in this sample were roughly 88,000 clones; about 89% of them appeared once. The ten largest clones capture 3% to 4.5% of the sample.

Paper-wide results and their limitations: The amount of clinical and demographic metadata varied by source and participant and was provided uncurated.

The sequence derives from a woman in her forties or fifties in a cohort sampled during active COVID-19. The sequence is built from TRBV5-1 and TRBJ2-1; 12 bases in the middle match TRBD1. The sample taken for sequencing was peripheral blood. The nucleotide sequence is given as TGCGCCAGCAGCCGTTTGCTTCCGGGACAGGGGGCTAAAAATGAGCAGTTCTTC. It encodes CASSRLLPGQGAKNEQFF.